This T cell receptor beta chain appears in the sequencing data of a study of T cells in Graves' hyperthyroidism and ophthalmopathy (dated by TCRdb to the late 2010s). For the study in its entirety: TCR V-J signatures able to tell the groups apart were searched for in a discovery cohort of about a hundred patients, of whom more than 40 had Graves' ophthalmopathy and more than 55 had stable Graves' hyperthyroidism. Prospective prediction of ophthalmopathy was tested in an independent validation cohort of 18 to 20 hyperthyroidism patients and some 17 patients who later progressed to ophthalmopathy. The 100 discovery patients were divided at random into training and test sets in a 7:3 ratio. The study also compared thyroid tissue and blood T-cell repertoires from roughly six Graves' hyperthyroidism patients. Following sampling, methimazole starting at 30 mg daily was given to hyperthyroidism patients, and high-dose intravenous methylprednisolone was given to ophthalmopathy patients. The paper describes TCR Vbeta CDR3 sequencing of about 140 peripheral blood samples, made up of 43 ophthalmopathy patients, 70 to 80 hyperthyroidism patients and about 17 progressor patients.

TCR beta CDR3 regions were amplified from RNA transcripts. The TCR CDR3 was subjected to a first round of RT-PCR using the HTBI primer set and the Qiagen OneStep RT-PCR kit. Libraries were constructed in a second round of multiplex PCR, after which size selection and purification were carried out. Paired-end sequencing of the libraries was performed with 100 bp reads on an Illumina HiSeq2000. Per the authors' processing: SOAPnuke was used to process the raw data, with reads discarded if the reads contained adapters or uncalled bases, had a mean Phred below 15, or lacked an exact constant-primer or identifier match. COPE v1.2.5 was used to merge high-quality paired reads, and clonotypes were defined as unique nucleotide sequences. MiTCR v1.1 was used to align the clonotypes against IMGT TRBV, TRBD and TRBJ reference segments. The analysis was restricted to V-J combinations with a frequency above 0.0001, which together covered roughly 99% of the repertoires. The TCS score was defined as F50 (clonal expansion) divided by E x V (chaos), with BLOSUM62-based TCRdist calculated between CDR3 peptides within each V-J. Welch's t-statistics and random forest reduced 500 to 650 V-J features to some 14, which were used in a naive Bayes classifier (R e1071). Thyroid-blood repertoire similarity was quantified with the Morisita-Horn index. The public reads were quality trimmed at Q25 with fastp and then assembled into clones with MiXCR by TCRdb, keeping productive beta chains. Each entry is one CDR3 protein sequence, shown with its most common DNA and genes. For this entry, the V and J calls and clone size follow TCRdb and not the study's own pipeline. In all, the sample holds roughly 500,000 distinct CDR3 sequences, and 46% of those were seen once. Around 44% of the sample comes from the top ten.

Points the paper makes about the study in general: Blood samples also contained most of the expanded thyroid clonotypes (frequency above 0.001), which suggests that blood repertoires may reflect thyroid immune responses. During validation, the model predicted progression to ophthalmopathy a median of roughly six months ahead of onset, with roughly 65% sensitivity and roughly 72% specificity. In cross-validation, a model built on a 13 V-J signature told ophthalmopathy apart from stable hyperthyroidism with just under 90% sensitivity and about 81% specificity, and in testing the same model reached 80%/75%. No statistical method was used to fix the sample size in advance, and group allocation was not hidden from the investigators.

The CDR3, cysteine through phenylalanine, is 17 amino acids long. Kept here is only the CDR3 DNA, which spans 51 bases and is read in frame from base 1. V loses 1 base of germline sequence and J loses 0 bases, and the interval between the two ends is 12 bases. The germline V gene encodes CDR1 SGHTA and CDR2 FQGNSA. Comments on this clonotype: Its binding antigen is unknown. No much larger clone exists at a distance of one base, and base qualities are not known.

Exclusion was applied to patients with uncontrolled infections, other autoimmune diseases, pregnancy or lactation. Diagnoses relied on clinical symptoms, serum thyroxine and TRAb, thyroid ultrasound and orbital computed tomography. Trizol reagent was used to extract total RNA, and RNA quality was then checked on an Agilent 2100 Bioanalyzer. The sample comprised peripheral blood or thyroid tissue (not recorded which). The rearranged chain carries TRBV7-2 and TRBJ1-4; a tentative D match to TRBD1 spans 6 bases. This TCR came from an adult woman with Graves' disease, either hyperthyroidism or ophthalmopathy (not recorded which). The sequence in DNA is TGTGCCAGCAGCTTAGAGGGACAAACTGCAACTAATGAAAAACTGTTTTTT. This is translated as CASSLEGQTATNEKLFF.